The 10 T cell receptor beta chains below all came from one sample that was sequenced in a study of blood T cell repertoires in COVID-19. Libraries were prepared by immunoSEQ multiplex PCR; TCRdb keeps only in-frame clonotypes and omits some of them. Among 380,000 or so clones, roughly 86% were seen once, and the ten largest hold more than 0.95%. Sequencing was carried out using peripheral blood. The receptors stem from a human donor with acute or convalescent COVID-19. The donor label of this sample is uncertain.

This clone occurred a few times. The V call is TRBV30, the J call TRBJ1-4; D uncertain. This CDR3 is 15 amino acids long. Germline assignment: CDR1 GTSNPN and CDR2 SVGIG (reference sequence). V lost 0 bases and J 8 bases, leaving 16 bases between the germline ends. In DNA form, the CDR3 reads TGTGCCTGGAGTGTAGGAGTCGGGTCAGACGAAAAACTGTTTTTT. As protein: CAWSVGVGSDEKLFF.

This chain links TRBV2 with TRBJ1-1; TRBD1 matches at 7 bases. CDR3 length equals 15 residues. Germline V lookup: CDR1 SNHLY, CDR2 FYNNEI. V trimming: 6 bases; J trimming: 0 bases; junction bases outside the gene matches: 7. The CDR3 is CASRPRQGVNTEAFF. The CDR3 DNA sequence: TGTGCCAGCAGGCCCAGACAGGGAGTGAACACTGAAGCTTTCTTT.

The chain has TRBV7-2 and TRBJ2-2; D is undetermined. The CDR3 loop spans 14 amino acids. Trimming stripped 1 base from V and 5 bases from J, with 8 bases between. CDR1 and CDR2 (germline): SGHTA, FQGNSA. The CDR3 reads CASSLVFRTGELFF. The CDR3 nucleotides read TGTGCCAGCAGCTTAGTGTTCAGGACCGGGGAGCTGTTTTTT.

J is TRBJ2-3 and V is TRBV15; 13 bases are a match to TRBD2. The CDR3 contains 15 residues. V dropped 5 bases and J dropped 1; count of bases not matched to a gene: 0. Germline loops: CDR1 LNHNV, CDR2 YYDKDF (reference sequence). In DNA form, the CDR3 reads TGTGCCACCAGCGGACTAGCGGGGGGCACAGATACGCAGTATTTT. Encoded protein: CATSGLAGGTDTQYF.

This chain connects TRBV5-1 to TRBJ1-4; 7 nucleotides align to TRBD1. The V and J ends lost 4 bases and 0 bases, in that order; junction bases with no gene match: 9. The CDR3 totals 17 residues. The V gene's germline CDR1 is SGHRS and CDR2 YFSETQ. The DNA for the CDR3 is TGCGCCAGCAGCGAACCGACAGGGAACGCAACTAATGAAAAACTGTTTTTT. Amino acid sequence: CASSEPTGNATNEKLFF.

This clone has only a few counts. V and J are TRBV10-2 and TRBJ2-4; no reliable D call. In germline, CDR1 is WSHSY, CDR2 SAAADI. Trimming cost V 6 bases and J 0 bases, with 9 bases left between them. The length of the CDR3 is 14 residues. CDR3 region: CASSHSLAKNIQYF. Written as DNA, the CDR3 is TGCGCCAGCAGCCACTCGCTAGCCAAAAACATTCAGTACTTC.

This clone turned up a few times. The chain couples TRBV2 to TRBJ2-7; maybe TRBD1 (6 bases). This CDR3 is built from 15 residues. V shed 2 bases and J shed 2 bases, with 13 bases lying between them. Per the germline V gene, CDR1 is SNHLY and CDR2 is FYNNEI. The DNA of the CDR3 is TGTGCCAGCAGTGAAAGGCCAGGGGCAACCTACGAGCAGTACTTC. Protein sequence: CASSERPGATYEQYF.

The rearrangement uses TRBV9 and TRBJ2-2; possibly TRBD2 for D (6 bases). Deletions cut 3 bases from V and 2 bases from J, with 11 bases between. The CDR3 consists of 15 residues. Germline CDR1 SGDLS, CDR2 YYNGEE. The CDR3 loop reads CASSESGYNTGELFF. Written as DNA, the CDR3 is TGTGCCAGCAGCGAGAGCGGGTATAACACCGGGGAGCTGTTTTTT.

CDR3 protein: CASSYTPYYGYTF. CDR3 nucleotide sequence: TGTGCCAGCAGTTACACTCCCTACTATGGCTACACCTTC. J is TRBJ1-2 and V is TRBV6-2 or TRBV6-3; D is unclear. V was pared by 2 bases and J by 3 bases, with 7 bases between. The CDR3 covers 13 residues. CDR1 MNHEY and CDR2 SVGEGT come from the germline V gene.

V gene TRBV28 combines with J gene TRBJ2-1, with D possibly TRBD1 on 6 matching bases. The CDR3 runs to 12 residues. Trimming pared 5 bases from V and 8 bases from J, leaving 10 bases between. CDR1 and CDR2 from the germline V gene are MDHEN and SYDVKM. CDR3 loop: CASSGQSDEQFF. The CDR3 nucleotides are TGTGCCAGCAGTGGACAGAGCGATGAGCAGTTCTTC.